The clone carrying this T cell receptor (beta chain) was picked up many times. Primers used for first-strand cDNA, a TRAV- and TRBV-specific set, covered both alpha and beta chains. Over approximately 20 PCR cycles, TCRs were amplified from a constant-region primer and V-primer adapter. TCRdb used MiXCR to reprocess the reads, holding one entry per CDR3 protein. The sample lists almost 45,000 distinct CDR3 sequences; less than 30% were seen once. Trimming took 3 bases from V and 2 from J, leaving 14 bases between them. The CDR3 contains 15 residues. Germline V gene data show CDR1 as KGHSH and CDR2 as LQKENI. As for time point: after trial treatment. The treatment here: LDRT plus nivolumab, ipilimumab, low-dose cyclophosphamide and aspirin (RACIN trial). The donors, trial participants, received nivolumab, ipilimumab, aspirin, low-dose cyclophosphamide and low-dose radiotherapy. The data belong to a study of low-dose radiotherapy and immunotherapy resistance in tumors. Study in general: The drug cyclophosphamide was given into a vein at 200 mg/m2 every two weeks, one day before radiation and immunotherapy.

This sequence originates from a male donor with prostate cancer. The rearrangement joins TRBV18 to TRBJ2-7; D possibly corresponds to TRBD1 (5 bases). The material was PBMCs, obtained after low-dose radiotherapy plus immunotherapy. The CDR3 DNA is TGTGCCAGCTCACCGGGGCAGAGTGACACCTACGAGCAGTACTTC. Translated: CASSPGQSDTYEQYF.